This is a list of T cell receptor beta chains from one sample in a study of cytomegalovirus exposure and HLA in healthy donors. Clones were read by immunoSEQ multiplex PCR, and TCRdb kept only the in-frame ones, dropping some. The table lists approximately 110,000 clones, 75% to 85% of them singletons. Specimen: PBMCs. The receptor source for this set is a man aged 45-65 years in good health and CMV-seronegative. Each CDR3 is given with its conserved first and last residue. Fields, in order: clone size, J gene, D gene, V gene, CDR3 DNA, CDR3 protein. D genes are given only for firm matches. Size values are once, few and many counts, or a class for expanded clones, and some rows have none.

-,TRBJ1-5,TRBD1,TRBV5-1,TGCGCCAGCAGCCCTTTCGGGACAGGGGATCAGCCCCAGCATTTT,CASSPFGTGDQPQHF
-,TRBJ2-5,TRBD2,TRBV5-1,TGCGCCAGCAGCTTCGGTCCTAGCGGGGGGACGGAGACCCAGTACTTC,CASSFGPSGGTETQYF
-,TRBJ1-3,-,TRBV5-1,TGCGCCAGCAGCTTGGACGGCGTAGCCGGAAACACCATATATTTT,CASSLDGVAGNTIYF
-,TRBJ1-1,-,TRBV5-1,TGCGCCAGCAGCCTCGAGCCTAGAGGGAACACTGAAGCTTTCTTT,CASSLEPRGNTEAFF
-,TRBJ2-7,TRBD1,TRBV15,TGTGCCACCAGCAGACCAAGGACAGGGAGCTCCTACGAGCAGTACTTC,CATSRPRTGSSYEQYF
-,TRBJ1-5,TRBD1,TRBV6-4,TGTGCCAGCAGTGCCGGCAGGGGGTTTGGCAATCAGCCCCAGCATTTT,CASSAGRGFGNQPQHF
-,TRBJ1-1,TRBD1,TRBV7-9,TGTGCCAGCAGCACGGGACAGCTGAACACTGAAGCTTTCTTT,CASSTGQLNTEAFF
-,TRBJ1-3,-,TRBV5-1,TGCGCCAGCAGCTTGGCGCGATCTGGAAACACCATATATTTT,CASSLARSGNTIYF
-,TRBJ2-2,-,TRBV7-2,TGTGCCAGCAGCGCGGACTATCCCGGGGAGCTGTTTTTT,CASSADYPGELFF
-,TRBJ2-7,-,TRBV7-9,TGTTCCAGCAGCGGAGAATACGAAGACTACGAGCAGTACTTC,CSSSGEYEDYEQYF
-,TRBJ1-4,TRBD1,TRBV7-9,TGTGCCAGCAGCTTACCTCGGACAGGGGGAAATGAAAAACTGTTTTTT,CASSLPRTGGNEKLFF
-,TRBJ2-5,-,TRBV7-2,TGTGCCAGCAGCTTACCCACTGAAGAGACCCAGTACTTC,CASSLPTEETQYF
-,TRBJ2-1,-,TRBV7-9,TGTGCCAGCAGCTTAAATGGGGCGTACAATGAGCAGTTCTTC,CASSLNGAYNEQFF
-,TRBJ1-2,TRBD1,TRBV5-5,TGTGCCAGCAGAGGGACGACAGGGGACTATGGCTACACCTTC,CASRGTTGDYGYTF
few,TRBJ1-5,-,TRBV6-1,TGTGCCAGCAGTGAAGTTAATCGGGCAGGGTGGCCGCCCCAGCATTTT,CASSEVNRAGWPPQHF
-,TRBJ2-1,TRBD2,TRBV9,TGTGCCAGCAGCGACTTTAGCGGGGTTGGGAATGAGCAGTTCTTC,CASSDFSGVGNEQFF
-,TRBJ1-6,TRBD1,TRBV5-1,TGCGCCAGCAGCCCCCGGGACAGGGAGTTTTCACCCCTCCACTTT,CASSPRDREFSPLHF
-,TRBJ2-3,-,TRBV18,TGTGCCAGCTCCGCAGGGGGCACAGATACGCAGTATTTT,CASSAGGTDTQYF